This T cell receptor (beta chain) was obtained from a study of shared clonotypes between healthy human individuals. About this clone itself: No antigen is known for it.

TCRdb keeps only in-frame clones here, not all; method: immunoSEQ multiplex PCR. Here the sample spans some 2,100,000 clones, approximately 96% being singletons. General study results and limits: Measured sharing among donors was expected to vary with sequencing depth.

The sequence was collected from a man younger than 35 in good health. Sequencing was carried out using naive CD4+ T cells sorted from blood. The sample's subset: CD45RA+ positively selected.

The DNA for the CDR3 is TGTGCCTGGAGTGACCCCCCCTCCGAGCAGTACTTC. The encoded protein is CAWSDPPSEQYF. V gene TRBV30 combines with J gene TRBJ2-7; D not certain. The CDR3 covers 12 residues. Trimming left V 1 base short and J 6 bases short, with 10 bases between. Germline assignment: CDR1 GTSNPN and CDR2 SVGIG (reference sequence).